The rows below give T cell receptor beta chains drawn from one sample of a study of lymphopenia after photon versus proton radiotherapy. This table comes from immunoSEQ multiplex PCR, and its TCRdb copy is limited to in-frame clones, with some not included. The sample lists 70,000 or so clones; around 92% were seen once. This material consisted of peripheral blood, taken from a patient treated with photon-based radiotherapy. These receptors were taken from a middle-aged woman with cholangiocarcinoma. CDR3s include the opening cysteine and the closing phenylalanine or tryptophan. Fields, in order: clone size, V gene, J gene, D gene, CDR3 length, CDR3 protein, CDR3 DNA. The D gene is left open where the match is weak. Size tells how often a clone was seen (once, few, many) or the class of an expanded clone, and some rows leave it out.

clone size: -
V gene: TRBV9
J gene: TRBJ2-3
D gene: TRBD2
CDR3 length: 18
CDR3 protein: CASSRKGTSGISTDTQYF
CDR3 DNA: TGTGCCAGCAGCCGTAAGGGGACTAGCGGGATTAGCACAGATACGCAGTATTTT

clone size: -
V gene: TRBV9
J gene: TRBJ2-3
D gene: TRBD2
CDR3 length: 16
CDR3 protein: CASSVISGGSTDTQYF
CDR3 DNA: TGTGCCAGCAGCGTAATTAGCGGGGGGTCCACAGATACGCAGTATTTT

clone size: -
V gene: TRBV2
J gene: TRBJ2-7
D gene: -
CDR3 length: 13
CDR3 protein: CATPSQFFYEQYF
CDR3 DNA: TGTGCCACACCGTCACAGTTTTTCTACGAGCAGTACTTC

clone size: -
V gene: TRBV2
J gene: TRBJ2-7
D gene: TRBD2
CDR3 length: 15
CDR3 protein: CASSDRLAGPYEQYF
CDR3 DNA: TGTGCCAGCAGTGATCGGCTAGCGGGCCCCTACGAGCAGTACTTC

clone size: once
V gene: TRBV6-1
J gene: TRBJ2-7
D gene: -
CDR3 length: 13
CDR3 protein: CASSVKDSYEQYF
CDR3 DNA: TGTGCCAGCAGTGTCAAAGACTCCTACGAGCAGTACTTC

clone size: -
V gene: TRBV4-2
J gene: TRBJ1-3
D gene: -
CDR3 length: 14
CDR3 protein: CASSQGTVGNTIYF
CDR3 DNA: TGTGCCAGCAGCCAAGGGACCGTGGGAAACACCATATATTTT

clone size: -
V gene: TRBV9
J gene: TRBJ1-2
D gene: -
CDR3 length: 16
CDR3 protein: CASSVAPDSVAYGYTF
CDR3 DNA: TGTGCCAGCAGCGTAGCCCCGGACTCCGTCGCCTATGGCTACACCTTC

clone size: few
V gene: TRBV10-3
J gene: TRBJ1-2
D gene: -
CDR3 length: 12
CDR3 protein: CAISEASYGYTF
CDR3 DNA: TGTGCCATCAGTGAGGCCAGCTATGGCTACACCTTC

clone size: -
V gene: TRBV28
J gene: TRBJ1-5
D gene: TRBD1
CDR3 length: 14
CDR3 protein: CASSWKGAFQPQHF
CDR3 DNA: TGTGCCAGCAGTTGGAAGGGGGCATTTCAGCCCCAGCATTTT

clone size: -
V gene: TRBV25-1
J gene: TRBJ2-5
D gene: TRBD2
CDR3 length: 16
CDR3 protein: CASAPHGTSGRETQYF
CDR3 DNA: TGTGCCAGCGCCCCCCACGGGACTAGCGGGAGGGAGACCCAGTACTTC

clone size: -
V gene: TRBV27
J gene: TRBJ1-1
D gene: -
CDR3 length: 14
CDR3 protein: CASARVSQTSASFF
CDR3 DNA: TGTGCCAGCGCGAGGGTCTCTCAGACCTCGGCGTCTTTCTTT

clone size: -
V gene: TRBV14
J gene: TRBJ2-7
D gene: -
CDR3 length: 15
CDR3 protein: CASSRQLTVGYEQYF
CDR3 DNA: TGTGCCAGCAGCCGACAGCTCACGGTGGGCTACGAGCAGTACTTC

clone size: -
V gene: TRBV15
J gene: TRBJ2-1
D gene: -
CDR3 length: 12
CDR3 protein: CATQRGAGEQFF
CDR3 DNA: TGTGCCACCCAAAGGGGGGCGGGGGAGCAGTTCTTC

clone size: -
V gene: TRBV13
J gene: TRBJ1-2
D gene: -
CDR3 length: 17
CDR3 protein: CASSTKVGTLANYGYTF
CDR3 DNA: TGTGCCAGCAGCACCAAGGTTGGAACCTTAGCTAACTATGGCTACACCTTC

clone size: -
V gene: TRBV30
J gene: TRBJ1-4
D gene: -
CDR3 length: 14
CDR3 protein: CAWDSGLANEKLFF
CDR3 DNA: TGTGCCTGGGACTCGGGATTGGCTAATGAAAAACTGTTTTTT

clone size: -
V gene: TRBV13
J gene: TRBJ2-7
D gene: -
CDR3 length: 12
CDR3 protein: CASSLAGAEQYF
CDR3 DNA: TGTGCCAGCAGCTTAGCAGGGGCCGAGCAGTACTTC

clone size: -
V gene: TRBV6-5
J gene: TRBJ1-4
D gene: TRBD1
CDR3 length: 14
CDR3 protein: CASSYRGGNEKLFF
CDR3 DNA: TGTGCCAGCAGCTACAGGGGTGGGAATGAAAAACTGTTTTTT

clone size: -
V gene: TRBV11-1
J gene: TRBJ1-1
D gene: -
CDR3 length: 14
CDR3 protein: CASSLVTGNTEAFF
CDR3 DNA: TGTGCCAGCAGCTTAGTGACGGGGAATACTGAAGCTTTCTTT

clone size: -
V gene: TRBV9
J gene: TRBJ2-5
D gene: TRBD1
CDR3 length: 14
CDR3 protein: CASSARTGYETQYF
CDR3 DNA: TGTGCCAGCAGCGCCCGGACAGGCTATGAGACCCAGTACTTC

clone size: -
V gene: TRBV11-2
J gene: TRBJ1-1
D gene: -
CDR3 length: 13
CDR3 protein: CASLRPGHTEAFF
CDR3 DNA: TGTGCCAGCCTCCGGCCGGGACACACTGAAGCTTTCTTT

clone size: -
V gene: TRBV5-1
J gene: TRBJ1-1
D gene: TRBD1
CDR3 length: 16
CDR3 protein: CASSAGQGGGDTEAFF
CDR3 DNA: TGCGCCAGCAGCGCCGGACAGGGCGGAGGGGACACTGAAGCTTTCTTT

clone size: -
V gene: TRBV10-3
J gene: TRBJ2-7
D gene: TRBD2
CDR3 length: 15
CDR3 protein: CAIGELTSVLYEQYF
CDR3 DNA: TGTGCCATCGGAGAATTGACTAGCGTACTCTACGAGCAGTACTTC

clone size: -
V gene: TRBV2
J gene: TRBJ2-1
D gene: TRBD2
CDR3 length: 15
CDR3 protein: CASSAARGSYNEQFF
CDR3 DNA: TGTGCCAGCAGTGCGGCGCGGGGGAGCTACAATGAGCAGTTCTTC

clone size: -
V gene: TRBV4-1
J gene: TRBJ2-3
D gene: -
CDR3 length: 18
CDR3 protein: CASSQRLGEGVLTDTQYF
CDR3 DNA: TGCGCCAGCAGCCAACGACTAGGAGAGGGCGTGTTGACAGATACGCAGTATTTT

clone size: -
V gene: TRBV11-2
J gene: TRBJ2-5
D gene: TRBD2
CDR3 length: 16
CDR3 protein: CASTLRTSGGQETQYF
CDR3 DNA: TGTGCCAGCACCCTCCGGACTAGCGGGGGCCAAGAGACCCAGTACTTC

clone size: -
V gene: TRBV27
J gene: TRBJ2-7
D gene: -
CDR3 length: 14
CDR3 protein: CASSFPGASNEQYF
CDR3 DNA: TGTGCCAGCAGTTTCCCCGGGGCTTCTAACGAGCAGTACTTC

clone size: -
V gene: TRBV7-6
J gene: TRBJ2-5
D gene: -
CDR3 length: 13
CDR3 protein: CASSLRQGETQYF
CDR3 DNA: TGTGCCAGCAGCTTACGGCAGGGGGAGACCCAGTACTTC

clone size: -
V gene: TRBV7-2
J gene: TRBJ2-5
D gene: -
CDR3 length: 14
CDR3 protein: CASSLARAGETQYF
CDR3 DNA: TGTGCCAGCAGCTTAGCGCGGGCGGGAGAGACCCAGTACTTC

clone size: -
V gene: TRBV6-1
J gene: TRBJ2-7
D gene: -
CDR3 length: 14
CDR3 protein: CASSPGHTSYEQYF
CDR3 DNA: TGTGCCAGCTCCCCTGGACATACCTCCTACGAGCAGTACTTC

clone size: -
V gene: TRBV6-5
J gene: TRBJ2-7
D gene: -
CDR3 length: 14
CDR3 protein: CASSYGREYYEQYF
CDR3 DNA: TGTGCCAGCAGTTACGGCAGGGAGTATTACGAGCAGTACTTC

clone size: -
V gene: TRBV9
J gene: TRBJ1-1
D gene: -
CDR3 length: 14
CDR3 protein: CASSVAGENTEAFF
CDR3 DNA: TGTGCCAGCAGCGTAGCGGGGGAGAACACTGAAGCTTTCTTT